This is a list of T cell receptor beta chains from one sample in a study of blood T cell repertoires in COVID-19. Assay: immunoSEQ multiplex PCR; the TCRdb copy retains only in-frame clones and omits some. Among over 300,000 clones listed, around 82% were seen once. Sequencing used peripheral blood. These receptors all come from a woman between 50 and 59 years old with acute or convalescent COVID-19. CDR3s include the opening cysteine and the closing phenylalanine or tryptophan. The D gene is left open where the match is weak. The size of a clone is reported for some rows only, either as once, few or many, or as a class for expanded clones.

size: -
J: TRBJ1-5
D: -
V: TRBV6-1
DNA: TGTGCCAGCAGTGGCAACCGGGACAAAGGGTACAATCAGCCCCAGCATTTT
CDR3: CASSGNRDKGYNQPQHF

size: few
J: TRBJ2-7
D: TRBD1
V: TRBV6-1
DNA: TGTGCCAGCAGTGAGGGGACAGGGTCCCACGAGCAGTACTTC
CDR3: CASSEGTGSHEQYF

size: -
J: TRBJ1-5
D: -
V: TRBV2
DNA: TGTGCCAGCAGCCTGAACGGCGGTGGCAATCAGCCCCAGCATTTT
CDR3: CASSLNGGGNQPQHF

size: -
J: TRBJ1-6
D: TRBD1
V: TRBV30
DNA: TGTGCCAGCCGGGACAGGGCCTATAATTCACCCCTCCACTTT
CDR3: CASRDRAYNSPLHF

size: -
J: TRBJ1-2
D: TRBD1
V: TRBV7-8
DNA: TGTGCCAGCAGCGACCGGGACAGTAGGAGTGGCTACACCTTC
CDR3: CASSDRDSRSGYTF

size: once
J: TRBJ2-3
D: TRBD1
V: TRBV7-9
DNA: TGTGCCAGCAGCCCCTGGGACAGAGGGAGCACAGATACGCAGTATTTT
CDR3: CASSPWDRGSTDTQYF

size: -
J: TRBJ1-5
D: -
V: TRBV30
DNA: TGTGCCTGGAGTGAGATAGGGGGAAATCAGCCCCAGCATTTT
CDR3: CAWSEIGGNQPQHF

size: -
J: TRBJ1-2
D: -
V: TRBV7-2
DNA: TGTGCCAGCAGCTTAGTAACTAACTATGGCTACACCTTC
CDR3: CASSLVTNYGYTF

size: -
J: TRBJ2-6
D: TRBD1
V: TRBV27
DNA: TGTGCCAGCAGTTCCCTCGGGACAGGGGGCGCTGGGGCCAACGTCCTGACTTTC
CDR3: CASSSLGTGGAGANVLTF

size: -
J: TRBJ1-1
D: -
V: TRBV7-8
DNA: TGTGCCAGCAGCTTCCAGTGGGGCTCTGAAGCTTTCTTT
CDR3: CASSFQWGSEAFF

size: -
J: TRBJ1-2
D: TRBD1
V: TRBV3-1/TRBV3-2
DNA: TGTGCCAGCAGTCCGACAGGGGATGGCTACACCTTC
CDR3: CASSPTGDGYTF

size: -
J: TRBJ1-1
D: TRBD1
V: TRBV18
DNA: TGTGCCAGCTCACCTTCGACAGGGGCCTCGAACACTGAAGCTTTCTTT
CDR3: CASSPSTGASNTEAFF

size: -
J: TRBJ2-7
D: TRBD1
V: TRBV9
DNA: TGTGCCAGCAGCGTAGGGGGTAGGGGGCCCTACGAGCAGTACTTC
CDR3: CASSVGGRGPYEQYF

size: once
J: TRBJ2-3
D: -
V: TRBV10-1
DNA: TGCGCCAGCAGTGAGTCGGGGGGGGGCCTCACAGATACGCAGTATTTT
CDR3: CASSESGGGLTDTQYF

size: many
J: TRBJ1-2
D: TRBD1
V: TRBV5-1
DNA: TGCGCCAGCAGCTCCGCAGGGGGCCAGGATGGCTACACCTTC
CDR3: CASSSAGGQDGYTF

size: -
J: TRBJ1-2
D: -
V: TRBV12-3/TRBV12-4
DNA: TGTGCCAGCAGTCGTTCTCTTGGCTACACCTTC
CDR3: CASSRSLGYTF

size: -
J: TRBJ1-1
D: -
V: TRBV12-3/TRBV12-4
DNA: TGTGCCAGCAGTTTTATAGTCGCTGAAGCTTTCTTT
CDR3: CASSFIVAEAFF

size: -
J: TRBJ1-2
D: -
V: TRBV2
DNA: TGTGCCAGCAGTGAATCCCGGGGGGGGCGGTCGGTAGGCTACACCTTC
CDR3: CASSESRGGRSVGYTF

size: -
J: TRBJ1-4
D: -
V: TRBV6-1
DNA: TGTGCCAGCAGTGATAAGGGGGTGTCCGAAAAACTGTTTTTT
CDR3: CASSDKGVSEKLFF

size: once
J: TRBJ2-3
D: -
V: TRBV13
DNA: TGTGCCAGCAGCCCTCTGCGTGAGTGGAGCACAGATACGCAGTATTTT
CDR3: CASSPLREWSTDTQYF

size: -
J: TRBJ2-3
D: -
V: TRBV6-2/TRBV6-3
DNA: TGTGCCAGCAGTTACTCGGACAGAACAGATACGCAGTATTTT
CDR3: CASSYSDRTDTQYF

size: -
J: TRBJ2-7
D: TRBD2
V: TRBV10-3
DNA: TGTGCCATCAGTGAGTCGGGGGGGGTATCCTCCTACGAGCAGTACTTC
CDR3: CAISESGGVSSYEQYF

size: -
J: TRBJ2-5
D: -
V: TRBV24-1
DNA: TGTGCCACCAGTGATACAACAGGCAGCCAAGAGACCCAGTACTTC
CDR3: CATSDTTGSQETQYF

size: -
J: TRBJ1-3
D: -
V: TRBV7-9
DNA: TGTGCCAGCACCGCGGGCAGAACCATATATTTT
CDR3: CASTAGRTIYF

size: -
J: TRBJ2-7
D: TRBD1
V: TRBV6-5
DNA: TGTGCCAGCAGTTACGGGACAGGGGGCAACGAGCAGTACTTC
CDR3: CASSYGTGGNEQYF

size: -
J: TRBJ1-3
D: -
V: TRBV5-6
DNA: TGTGCCAGCAGCTTGTATCAGTCTGGAAACACCATATATTTT
CDR3: CASSLYQSGNTIYF

size: -
J: TRBJ2-7
D: TRBD1
V: TRBV11-2
DNA: TGTGCCAGCAGCTTCGGACAGGAATCTGTGGAGCAGTACTTC
CDR3: CASSFGQESVEQYF

size: -
J: TRBJ1-5
D: -
V: TRBV19
DNA: TGTGCCAGTAGTATAGGGAGGGGCCGATGGGCCCAGCATTTT
CDR3: CASSIGRGRWAQHF

size: -
J: TRBJ2-7
D: TRBD2
V: TRBV19
DNA: TGTGCCAGTAGTAGGGCGGGGATAGCGGTAGCGGGATCCTACGAGCAGTACTTC
CDR3: CASSRAGIAVAGSYEQYF

size: -
J: TRBJ1-2
D: -
V: TRBV18
DNA: TGTGCCAGCTCACCAGGGCGAGATCAGGGTTATGGCTACACCTTC
CDR3: CASSPGRDQGYGYTF

size: -
J: TRBJ2-5
D: TRBD2
V: TRBV6-6
DNA: TGTGCCAGCAGGGGGGGGACCGTCGAACAAGAGACCCAGTACTTC
CDR3: CASRGGTVEQETQYF

size: -
J: TRBJ2-6
D: TRBD2
V: TRBV11-2
DNA: TGTGCCAGCAGTCGACTAGCGGGGAATGGGGCCAACGTCCTGACTTTC
CDR3: CASSRLAGNGANVLTF

size: -
J: TRBJ2-1
D: -
V: TRBV7-3
DNA: TGTGCCAGCAGCTTACCCCAGGGCGCCTACAATGAGCAGTTCTTC
CDR3: CASSLPQGAYNEQFF

size: -
J: TRBJ1-2
D: TRBD1
V: TRBV28
DNA: TGTGCCAGCAGTCTCGGGACAGGGCGTGACTATGGCTACACCTTC
CDR3: CASSLGTGRDYGYTF

size: -
J: TRBJ2-1
D: -
V: TRBV27
DNA: TGTGCCAGCCCTTACAGGGTCAATGAGCAGTTCTTC
CDR3: CASPYRVNEQFF

size: -
J: TRBJ1-4
D: -
V: TRBV18
DNA: TGTGCCAGCTCACTCGGCGGGGATGAAAAACTGTTTTTT
CDR3: CASSLGGDEKLFF

size: -
J: TRBJ2-7
D: TRBD2
V: TRBV5-5
DNA: TGTGCCAGCAGCTCCGGACTAGCGGGCTTCGAGCAGTACTTC
CDR3: CASSSGLAGFEQYF

size: -
J: TRBJ2-1
D: -
V: TRBV5-5
DNA: TGTGCCAGCAGCTTCGGGGTCGGGTACAATGAGCAGTTCTTC
CDR3: CASSFGVGYNEQFF

size: -
J: TRBJ2-7
D: TRBD1
V: TRBV10-1
DNA: TGCGCCAGCAGTCCCACAGGGGCAGAAGTCCACGAGCAGTACTTC
CDR3: CASSPTGAEVHEQYF

size: -
J: TRBJ2-5
D: TRBD2
V: TRBV6-1
DNA: TGTGCCAGCAGTGAGGGAAACCTAGCGGGAGTAGGCCAAGAGACCCAGTACTTC
CDR3: CASSEGNLAGVGQETQYF

size: -
J: TRBJ1-6
D: TRBD1
V: TRBV7-2
DNA: TGTGCCAGCAGCCTTCTGACAGGGGAAATCAATTCACCCCTCCACTTT
CDR3: CASSLLTGEINSPLHF

size: -
J: TRBJ1-3
D: -
V: TRBV10-3
DNA: TGTGCCATCACCGAGGACATAAGTGGAAACACCATATATTTT
CDR3: CAITEDISGNTIYF

size: -
J: TRBJ2-1
D: -
V: TRBV6-5
DNA: TGTGCCAGCAGTCCCCCTTGGGGGGTTTACAATGAGCAGTTCTTC
CDR3: CASSPPWGVYNEQFF

size: -
J: TRBJ1-3
D: -
V: TRBV6-2/TRBV6-3
DNA: TGTGCCAGCAGTGACAGGAGCCCTCTATCTGGAAACACCATATATTTT
CDR3: CASSDRSPLSGNTIYF

size: -
J: TRBJ2-1
D: TRBD1
V: TRBV2
DNA: TGTGCCAGCAGTTCCTCCGGACAGGGTTCTAATGAGCAGTTCTTC
CDR3: CASSSSGQGSNEQFF

size: -
J: TRBJ1-2
D: -
V: TRBV4-2
DNA: TGTGCCAGCAGCCAAGGAGGACAGAACTATGGCTACACCTTC
CDR3: CASSQGGQNYGYTF

size: few
J: TRBJ1-2
D: -
V: TRBV6-5
DNA: TGTGCCAGCAGTTACTCCTTTAGAGGGCAAGATGGCTACACCTTC
CDR3: CASSYSFRGQDGYTF

size: once
J: TRBJ2-1
D: TRBD2
V: TRBV28
DNA: TGTGCCAGCAGTCCCGCCGGGACTAGCGAGTACAATGAGCAGTTCTTC
CDR3: CASSPAGTSEYNEQFF

size: -
J: TRBJ2-3
D: -
V: TRBV5-1
DNA: TGCGCCAGCAGCCCGCCCCGCTTAGGGGGTACAGATACGCAGTATTTT
CDR3: CASSPPRLGGTDTQYF

size: -
J: TRBJ2-2
D: TRBD2
V: TRBV9
DNA: TGTGCCAGCAGCCCCAATAGCGGGAGTAATACCGGGGAGCTGTTTTTT
CDR3: CASSPNSGSNTGELFF